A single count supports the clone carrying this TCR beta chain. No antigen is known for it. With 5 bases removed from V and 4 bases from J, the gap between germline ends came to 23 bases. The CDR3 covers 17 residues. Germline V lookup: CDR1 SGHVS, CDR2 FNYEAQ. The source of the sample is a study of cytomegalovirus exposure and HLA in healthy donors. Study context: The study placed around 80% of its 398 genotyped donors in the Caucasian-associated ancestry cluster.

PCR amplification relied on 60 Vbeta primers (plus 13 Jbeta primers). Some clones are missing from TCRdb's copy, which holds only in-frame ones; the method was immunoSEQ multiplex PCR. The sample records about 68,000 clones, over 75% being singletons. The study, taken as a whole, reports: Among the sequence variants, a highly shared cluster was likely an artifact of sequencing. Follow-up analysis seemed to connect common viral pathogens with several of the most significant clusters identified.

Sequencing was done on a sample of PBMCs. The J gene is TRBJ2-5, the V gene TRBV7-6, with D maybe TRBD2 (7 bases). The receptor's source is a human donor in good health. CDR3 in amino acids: CASSLTSRGLTGETQYF. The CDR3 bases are TGTGCCAGCAGCCTCACCTCGCGGGGGCTAACGGGAGAGACCCAGTACTTC.